These 15 T cell receptor beta chains originate from one sample sequenced in a study of CD8 T cells in ankylosing spondylitis. The study, taken as a whole, reports: What seemed typical of ankylosing spondylitis blood was a TCR beta motif built from roughly 8 highly homologous variants.

No antigen has been assigned to these receptors. TCRdb called the 5' RACE reads again in MiXCR, with one record for every CDR3 protein. The sample contains roughly 450,000 distinct CDR3 sequences, roughly 27% of which appear only once. The sequenced sample consisted of blood, either unsorted or a sorted T cell fraction (not recorded which). The source is a male donor with ankylosing spondylitis.

For the CDR3, the DNA is TGTGCCAGCTCACCGGAGCAGGGGAACCAGCCCCAGCATTTT. This codes for CASSPEQGNQPQHF. J is TRBJ1-5 and V is TRBV18, with D perhaps TRBD1 (6 bases). Germline assignment: CDR1 KGHSH and CDR2 LQKENI. Trimming shortened V by 3 bases and J by 7 bases, and 13 bases separated the two germline ends. This CDR3 is 14 amino acids long.

This clonotype came up a few times. This rearrangement joins TRBV20-1 to TRBJ1-1; tentative D call: TRBD1 (5 bases). Per germline, CDR1 DFQATT and CDR2 SNEGSKA (reference sequence). The CDR3 contains 15 residues. V was shortened by 0 bases and J by 2 bases, with 13 bases between the two germline ends. The CDR3 DNA reads as TGCAGTGCTAGAGATGGGGCGGACCCTAACACTGAAGCTTTCTTT. This translates into CSARDGADPNTEAFF.

The J gene is TRBJ2-3, the V gene TRBV7-8; D may be TRBD1 or TRBD2 (7 bases each). CDR1 is SGHVS and CDR2 is FQNEAQ in the germline V gene. The CDR3 has 11 residues. Trimming shortened V by 5 bases and J by 11 bases, and 11 bases separated the two germline ends. The CDR3 here is CASSLRGGQYF. CDR3 bases: TGTGCCAGCAGCCTCAGGGGGGGGCAGTATTTT.

This clonotype has just one count. V gene TRBV15 combines with J gene TRBJ2-5, with 7 bases identical to TRBD1. V trimming: 8 bases; J trimming: 5 bases; junction bases outside the gene matches: 11. This CDR3 spans 14 amino acids. Germline V gene sequence: CDR1 LNHNV, CDR2 YYDKDF (reference sequence). The CDR3 spells CATERGRGSETQYF. The DNA of the CDR3 is TGTGCCACCGAACGCGGCAGGGGGTCGGAGACCCAGTACTTC.

This clonotype was picked up many times. The J gene is TRBJ2-1, the V gene TRBV7-2; 8 bases line up with TRBD1. The CDR3 totals 11 residues. CDR1 is SGHTA and CDR2 is FQGNSA in the germline V gene. CDR3 residues: CATGAYNEQFF. In nucleotides, the CDR3 is TGTGCGACAGGGGCTTACAATGAGCAGTTCTTC.

There are a few counts of this clonotype. The chain has TRBV29-1 and TRBJ1-1; 11 nucleotides line up with TRBD1. The CDR3 runs 13 residues. Trimming at V came to 7 bases and at J to 7 bases, leaving 8 bases not matched to a gene. Germline CDR1 SQVTM, CDR2 ANQGSEA. DNA for the CDR3: TGCAGCGCCCGCCGGACAGGGGGCGATGAAGCTTTCTTT. The encoded protein is CSARRTGGDEAFF.

This clonotype was seen more than once but under ten times. The V and J genes are TRBV20-1 and TRBJ1-1, with D perhaps TRBD1 (6 bases). V gave up 5 bases and J gave up 0 bases, with 10 bases separating them. Looked up from germline, CDR1 is DFQATT and CDR2 is SNEGSKA (reference sequence). The CDR3 length is 13 residues. The CDR3 sequence is CSAPRGMNTEAFF. The CDR3 DNA sequence: TGCAGTGCTCCCAGGGGCATGAACACTGAAGCTTTCTTT.

The chain employs TRBV6-4 and TRBJ2-3; 10 bases agree with TRBD2. The length of the CDR3 is 19 residues. V dropped 2 bases and J dropped 0; count of bases not matched to a gene: 11. CDR1 is MRHNA, CDR2 SNTAGT, per germline. CDR3 loop: CASSDPLAGDLSSTDTQYF. The CDR3 coding sequence is TGTGCCAGCAGTGACCCTCTAGCGGGAGACTTGTCTAGCACAGATACGCAGTATTTT.

The chain has TRBV24-1 and TRBJ1-5; D possibly corresponds to TRBD1 (5 bases). V was cut by 9 bases and J by 0 bases, with 11 bases left in between. The CDR3 is 14 residues long. CDR1 is KGHDR, CDR2 SFDVKD, per germline. CDR3 protein: CATLGLHSNQPQHF. The CDR3 region has the DNA TGTGCCACCTTGGGACTTCATAGCAATCAGCCCCAGCATTTT.

The V gene is TRBV20-1, the J gene TRBJ1-4; no reliable D call. CDR1 is DFQATT and CDR2 is SNEGSKA in the germline V gene (reference sequence). The V end lost 0 bases, the J end lost 10 bases, and 18 bases lay between the germline ends. This CDR3 comprises 15 residues. The CDR3 loop is CSARDLKEPLGKLFF. The CDR3 bases are TGCAGTGCTAGAGATTTGAAGGAACCCCTGGGAAAACTGTTTTTT.

The chain employs TRBV6-1 and TRBJ2-4; D remains unclear. Germline CDR1 is MNHNS and CDR2 is SASEGT. The CDR3 contains 13 residues. V dropped 10 bases and J dropped 2 bases, with 12 bases sitting between them. CDR3 sequence: CAISPPTKNIQYF. The CDR3 nucleotides are TGTGCCATATCCCCACCGACCAAAAACATTCAGTACTTC.

This chain links TRBV3-1 with TRBJ2-3; D gene unclear. V was pared by 3 bases and J by 4 bases, with 8 bases between. The CDR3 consists of 13 residues. CDR1 and CDR2 (germline): LGHDT, YNNKEL (reference sequence). CDR3 sequence reads: CASSQILPDTQYF. The CDR3 DNA sequence: TGTGCCAGCAGCCAGATTTTGCCAGATACGCAGTATTTT.

This clonotype was observed a handful of times. The rearrangement uses TRBV5-1 and TRBJ2-3, with TRBD2 identical over 11 bases. The germline V gene has CDR1 SGHRS and CDR2 YFSETQ. V shed 0 bases, J shed 8 bases, and the junction held 8 bases outside the gene matches. This CDR3 contains 16 residues. The CDR3 DNA reads TGCGCCAGCAGCTTGGTACTAGCGGGAGTAGATGGTACGCAGTATTTT. Translating it yields CASSLVLAGVDGTQYF.

The V gene is TRBV2, the J gene TRBJ2-7, with TRBD2 identical over 12 bases. CDR3 length: 15 residues. CDR1 is SNHLY, CDR2 FYNNEI, per germline. V shed 6 bases and J 0 bases; nucleotides not matched to a gene: 3. The CDR3 DNA sequence: TGTGCCAGCAGACCGACTAGCGGGAGCTCCTACGAGCAGTACGTC. Amino acid sequence: CASRPTSGSSYEQYV.

This clonotype was counted a few times. The V call is TRBV20-1, the J call TRBJ2-1; weak D call: TRBD2 (5 bases). Looked up from germline, CDR1 is DFQATT and CDR2 is SNEGSKA (reference sequence). V was pared by 6 bases and J by 6 bases, with 12 bases between. This CDR3 is built from 12 residues. The CDR3 nucleotides are TGCAGTGCCAGGAGGAGTTTCAATGAGCAGTTCTTC. This gives the protein CSARRSFNEQFF.